Below, 32 T cell receptor beta chains from the same sample are listed, as sequenced in a study of T-cell memory formation after mild COVID-19. TCRdb independently ran MiXCR on the 5' RACE reads; one entry per CDR3 protein. The repertoire has over 350,000 distinct CDR3 sequences, less than 25% of them found once; the top ten carry 7.5% to 10%. Sequenced sample: PBMCs or a T cell subset sorted from them (not recorded which). These receptor sequences come from an adult woman who had mild COVID-19 (a few samples of this study predate the infection). Cell type and time point are not known.

The chain combines TRBV19 with TRBJ2-1; tentatively, D is TRBD1 (5 bases). Germline assignment: CDR1 LNHDA and CDR2 SQIVND (reference sequence). There are 14 residues in the CDR3. The V gene lost 0 bases and the J gene lost 6 bases, with 9 bases spanning the gap. The CDR3, as DNA: TGTGCCAGTAGTATAGATGGCACAGGCAATGAGCAGTTCTTC. Amino acid sequence: CASSIDGTGNEQFF.

Only a few counts were recorded for this clonotype. CDR3 in amino acids: CASRPDSLGTEAFF. CDR3 DNA: TGTGCCAGCCGACCGGACAGTCTAGGCACTGAAGCTTTCTTT. The genes are TRBV2 and TRBJ1-1, with a weak D call TRBD1 (6 bases). The CDR3 extends over 14 amino acids. Germline-derived CDR1 and CDR2 are SNHLY and FYNNEI. V lost 8 bases to trimming and J lost 4 bases, with 17 bases between them.

The rearrangement joins TRBV29-1 to TRBJ1-2; no reliable D call. Germline V CDR1 and CDR2: SQVTM, ANQGSEA. V lost 4 bases and J 4 bases, leaving 13 bases between the germline ends. The CDR3 is 13 amino acids. CDR3 in DNA: TGCAGCGTTGTGGTGGGTTGGGGCTATGGCTACACCTTC. Its protein product is CSVVVGWGYGYTF.

This clonotype was seen a few times. A much more abundant neighbour one base away suggests this may be a read error. V gene TRBV7-3 combines with J gene TRBJ2-2, with 10 bases matching TRBD2. Germline CDR1 is SGHTA and CDR2 is FQGTGA. CDR3 length: 15 residues. Losses at the gene ends were 1 base for V and 4 bases for J; bases not matched to a gene: 0. The CDR3 DNA follows: TGTGCCAGCAGCTTAATAGCGGGGGGCACCGGGGAGCTGTTTTTT. Protein sequence: CASSLIAGGTGELFF.

This clonotype came up a few times. V usage is TRBV7-3 and J usage is TRBJ2-1; D is perhaps TRBD2 (6 bases). V lost 2 bases and J lost 5, with 10 bases in between. The CDR3 contains 14 residues. The germline V gene encodes CDR1 SGHTA and CDR2 FQGTGA. The CDR3: CASSLSAGNNEQFF. The CDR3 DNA is TGTGCCAGCAGCTTATCAGCGGGCAACAATGAGCAGTTCTTC.

A few counts support this clonotype. The chain joins TRBV24-1 to TRBJ2-1, with D possibly being TRBD2 (6 bases). Trimming left V 5 bases short and J 15 bases short, with 19 bases between. The CDR3 length is 13 residues. Germline assignment: CDR1 KGHDR and CDR2 SFDVKD. Here the CDR3 reads CATSVPGLDVLFF. DNA of the CDR3: TGTGCCACCAGTGTCCCGGGACTCGATGTTCTGTTCTTC.

This clonotype has a handful of counts. The V gene is TRBV5-1, the J gene TRBJ1-1, with D perhaps matching TRBD1 (6 bases). Germline values: CDR1 SGHRS, CDR2 YFSETQ. CDR3 length: 15 residues. Trimming pared 2 bases from V and 5 bases from J, leaving 16 bases between. CDR3 residues: CASSFSTGIVTEAFF. The CDR3, as DNA: TGCGCCAGCAGCTTCTCGACAGGCATCGTTACTGAAGCTTTCTTT.

The table lists this clonotype with many counts. The V gene is TRBV7-3, the J gene TRBJ2-6; the D is unclear. Trimming removed 0 bases from V and 0 bases from J, with 6 bases in between. Germline CDR1 and CDR2: SGHTA and FQGTGA. The CDR3 covers 16 residues. The CDR3 DNA reads TGTGCCAGCAGCTTAACGCAGTACTCTGGGGCCAACGTCCTGACTTTC. Translating gives CASSLTQYSGANVLTF.

This chain uses TRBV7-2 with TRBJ1-1; D uncertain. The germline gives CDR1 SGHTA, CDR2 FQGNSA. The CDR3 loop spans 16 amino acids. The ends were cut back, 1 base at V and 10 bases at J, with 22 bases in the middle. CDR3 nucleotides: TGTGCCAGCAGCTTAGGGGTAGGCCCCCCGCAGGAACGAGCTTTCTTT. Translating it yields CASSLGVGPPQERAFF.

This clonotype was observed a few times. This chain's CDR3 is CASRRSTGGRTDTQYF. The CDR3 DNA sequence: TGTGCCAGCAGGAGATCCACAGGGGGACGCACAGATACGCAGTATTTT. The chain has TRBV6-6 and TRBJ2-3; 8 bases are shared with TRBD1. CDR1 MNHNY and CDR2 SVGAGI come from the germline V gene (reference sequence). V dropped 6 bases and J dropped 1; count of bases not matched to a gene: 9. The CDR3 spans 16 residues.

This clonotype showed up just a few times. V and J are TRBV7-3 and TRBJ2-1; perhaps D is TRBD1 or TRBD2 (6 bases each). Germline assignment: CDR1 SGHTA and CDR2 FQGTGA. This CDR3 comprises 15 residues. V shed 8 bases and J shed 0 bases, with 14 bases lying between them. The CDR3 region is CASAWGASSYNEQFF. The CDR3 DNA is TGTGCCAGCGCATGGGGGGCTAGCTCCTACAATGAGCAGTTCTTC.

This clonotype was seen a handful of times. V and J are TRBV7-8 and TRBJ2-1; 10 bases line up with TRBD2. V lost 3 bases to trimming and J lost 7 bases; unmatched junction nucleotides: 9. The germline V gene has CDR1 SGHVS and CDR2 FQNEAQ. The CDR3 is 16 amino acids. The CDR3: CASSFERGGPGNEQFF. In DNA, the CDR3 is TGTGCCAGCAGCTTCGAGCGGGGGGGCCCTGGGAATGAGCAGTTCTTC.

This clonotype was seen only a few times. The gene calls are TRBV18 and TRBJ2-3; 8 nucleotides line up with TRBD2. Per the germline V gene, CDR1 is KGHSH and CDR2 is LQKENI. J gave up 6 bases and V 6 bases, and 11 bases lay outside the gene matches. The CDR3 loop spans 15 amino acids. The CDR3 region has the DNA TGTGCCAGCTCCCCAGGACTAGCAAAGAGGGATACGCAGTATTTT. Translating gives CASSPGLAKRDTQYF.

This clonotype was seen a few times. The rearrangement links TRBV6-2 or TRBV6-3 to TRBJ1-2, with a tentative D call TRBD1 (6 bases). From germline, CDR1 is MNHEY and CDR2 SVGEGT. This CDR3 comprises 15 residues. The V and J ends lost 6 bases and 2 bases respectively, with 16 bases between them. The CDR3: CASSRTAIINYGYTF. Here the CDR3 DNA reads TGTGCCAGCAGCCGGACAGCCATCATAAACTATGGCTACACCTTC.

This clonotype appeared a few times. This chain connects TRBV27 to TRBJ1-6, with D uncertain. The ends were cut back, 4 bases at V and 0 bases at J, with 13 bases in the middle. The length of the CDR3 is 17 residues. The germline V gene encodes CDR1 MNHEY and CDR2 SMNVEV (reference sequence). The CDR3, as DNA: TGTGCCAGCAGTTCCAACCCCCTGAACTCCTATAATTCACCCCTCCACTTT. This gives the protein CASSSNPLNSYNSPLHF.

This rearrangement joins TRBV7-8 to TRBJ2-1; 14 bases line up with TRBD2. Germline V gene sequence: CDR1 SGHVS, CDR2 FQNEAQ. The V gene end was trimmed by 5 bases and the J gene end by 6 bases; junction bases not matched to a gene: 9. The CDR3 spans 17 residues. This CDR3 is CASSAGTSGSFINEQFF. The CDR3 DNA reads as TGTGCCAGCAGCGCGGGGACTAGCGGGAGTTTCATCAATGAGCAGTTCTTC.

The table lists this clonotype with a few counts. The gene calls are TRBV7-9 and TRBJ2-7; 7 positions match TRBD1. Looked up from germline, CDR1 is SEHNR and CDR2 is FQNEAQ (reference sequence). CDR3 length equals 12 residues. With V trimmed by 2 bases and J by 11 bases, 6 bases remained unmatched. CDR3 in DNA: TGTGCCAGCAGCTTACTTTCCCAGGGGGAGTACTTC. Translating gives CASSLLSQGEYF.

CDR3 sequence: CASSRAGRTDTQYF. DNA for the CDR3: TGTGCCAGCAGCCGGGCAGGACGCACAGATACGCAGTATTTT. V is TRBV5-6 and J is TRBJ2-3; D is ambiguous. This CDR3 spans 14 amino acids. Germline values: CDR1 SGHDT, CDR2 YYEEEE. Trimming removed 4 bases from V and 1 base from J, with 10 bases in between. Filled out from reference TRBV5-6 and TRBJ2-3, the complete variable domain reads DAGVTQSPTHLIKTRGQQVTLRCSPKSGHDTVSWYQQALGQGPQFIFQYYEEEERQRGNFPDRFSGHQFPNYSSELNVNALLLGDSALYLCASSRAGRTDTQYFGPGTRLTVL.

This clonotype has more than one count but fewer than ten. This chain joins TRBV20-1 and TRBJ2-7; D is perhaps TRBD2 (5 bases). This CDR3 region has 13 residues. CDR1 and CDR2 from the germline V gene are DFQATT and SNEGSKA (reference sequence). V gave up 3 bases and J gave up 1 base, with 10 bases separating them. The CDR3 coding sequence is TGCAGTGCTAGTCCGGGGTTGTCCTACGAGCAGTACTTC. This sequence encodes CSASPGLSYEQYF.

V gene TRBV30 combines with J gene TRBJ1-4; TRBD1 might be the D (6 bases). Trimming removed 2 bases from V and 13 bases from J, with 17 bases in between. The CDR3 runs to 13 residues. Looked up from germline, CDR1 is GTSNPN and CDR2 is SVGIG (reference sequence). CDR3 in DNA: TGTGCCTGGAGTCCGATCCCCGGGACAATACTGTTTTTT. Translated, it gives CAWSPIPGTILFF.

This clonotype occurred a few times. The J gene is TRBJ2-5, the V gene TRBV19, with D possibly TRBD2 on 6 matching bases. The germline gives CDR1 LNHDA, CDR2 SQIVND (reference sequence). This CDR3 spans 14 amino acids. V lost 5 bases and J 4 bases, leaving 14 bases between the germline ends. CDR3 protein: CASSPGTWGETQYF. The CDR3 nucleotides are TGTGCCAGTAGTCCCGGGACTTGGGGAGAGACCCAGTACTTC.

In its sample, this clonotype was seen a few times. The rearrangement links TRBV20-1 to TRBJ2-7; 12 bases are a match to TRBD2. V was pared by 5 bases and J by 3 bases, with 5 bases of the junction left unmatched. CDR3 length: 14 residues. Germline V gene lookup returns CDR1 DFQATT and CDR2 SNEGSKA (reference sequence). The CDR3 bases are TGCAGTGCTCTAGCGGGAGGGGACCTCTACGAGCAGTACTTC. Translating gives CSALAGGDLYEQYF.

This chain uses TRBV5-1 with TRBJ2-5; D unclear. From germline, CDR1 is SGHRS and CDR2 YFSETQ. CDR3 length: 14 residues. Trimming took off 0 bases at V and 5 bases at J, with 11 bases between the two ends. In DNA, the CDR3 is TGCGCCAGCAGCTTGGTCGGTCCATCGGAGACCCAGTACTTC. Amino acids: CASSLVGPSETQYF.

This clonotype showed up just a few times. V and J are TRBV6-5 and TRBJ2-7, with TRBD2 as a possible D gene (6 bases). The length of the CDR3 is 14 residues. V was pared by 6 bases and J by 3 bases, with 15 bases between. The germline V gene encodes CDR1 MNHEY and CDR2 SVGAGI. DNA of the CDR3: TGTGCCAGCAGCCGGCTCGGGGGAAACTACGAGCAGTACTTC. Its protein is CASSRLGGNYEQYF.

This clonotype appeared a few times. The V gene is TRBV5-4, the J gene TRBJ2-2; a possible D gene is TRBD1 (6 bases). Germline lookup yields CDR1 SGHNT and CDR2 YYREEE (reference sequence). The V end was cut by 0 bases, the J end by 1 base, with 7 bases between. The CDR3 is 15 residues long. CDR3 nucleotides: TGTGCCAGCAGCTTGGACAGGGTGAACACCGGGGAGCTGTTTTTT. Protein sequence: CASSLDRVNTGELFF.

This clonotype occurred many times. The J gene is TRBJ2-5, the V gene TRBV5-1; D unresolved. Germline values: CDR1 SGHRS, CDR2 YFSETQ. There are 13 residues in the CDR3. The germline V and J ends were trimmed by 0 bases and 3 bases, with 6 bases remaining between them. Here the CDR3 DNA reads TGCGCCAGCAGCTTGGTAGCAGAAGAGACCCAGTACTTC. It specifies CASSLVAEETQYF. Combining the CDR3 with reference TRBV5-1 and TRBJ2-5 gives the whole variable domain KAGVTQTPRYLIKTRGQQVTLSCSPISGHRSVSWYQQTPGQGLQFLFEYFSETQRNKGNFPGRFSGRQFSNSRSEMNVSTLELGDSALYLCASSLVAEETQYFGPGTRLLVL.

V gene TRBV7-8 combines with J gene TRBJ1-2; maybe TRBD1 (5 bases). Germline V gene data show CDR1 as SGHVS and CDR2 as FQNEAQ. V lost 5 bases and J 3 bases, leaving 16 bases between the germline ends. The CDR3 totals 15 residues. CDR3 nucleotides: TGTGCCAGCAGCCCAGGGTGGGCACAACACTATGGCTACACCTTC. It is translated as CASSPGWAQHYGYTF. Together with reference TRBV7-8 and TRBJ1-2, the CDR3 gives the full variable domain: GAGVSQSPRYKVAKRGQDVALRCDPISGHVSLFWYQQALGQGPEFLTYFQNEAQLDKSGLPSDRFFAERPEGSVSTLKIQRTQQEDSAVYLCASSPGWAQHYGYTFGSGTRLTVV.

The J gene is TRBJ1-6, the V gene TRBV6-5; D remains unclear. Trimming pared 2 bases from V and 6 bases from J, leaving 8 bases between. The CDR3 totals 14 residues. CDR1 MNHEY and CDR2 SVGAGI come from the germline V gene. CDR3 sequence: CASSYEGLNSPLHF. The CDR3 bases are TGTGCCAGCAGTTACGAGGGTCTTAATTCACCCCTCCACTTT.

The V gene is TRBV12-3 or TRBV12-4, the J gene TRBJ2-1, with D possibly matching TRBD1 (5 bases). Trimming removed 6 bases from V and 3 bases from J, with 15 bases in between. The CDR3 is 15 residues long. CDR3 in DNA: TGTGCCAGCAGCCAGGGCTACCTAATCTACAATGAGCAGTTCTTC. Translated, it gives CASSQGYLIYNEQFF.

V gene TRBV7-9 combines with J gene TRBJ1-2; no clear D. CDR3 length equals 12 residues. Trimming cost V 4 bases and J 4 bases, with 7 bases left between them. Germline V gene data show CDR1 as SEHNR and CDR2 as FQNEAQ (reference sequence). DNA of the CDR3: TGTGCCAGCAGCTCCCCCGGCTATGGCTACACCTTC. Translating it yields CASSSPGYGYTF.

A few counts support this clonotype. The rearrangement joins TRBV7-8 to TRBJ2-5; no firm D call. Trimming removed 5 bases at V and 5 bases at J, with 21 bases between. The germline CDR1 and CDR2 sequences are SGHVS and FQNEAQ. The CDR3 loop spans 16 amino acids. The DNA for the CDR3 is TGTGCCAGCAGCCCCCCTTCAGACCTCCTACAGGAGACCCAGTACTTC. Translation gives CASSPPSDLLQETQYF.

This chain uses TRBV7-8 with TRBJ1-1; D possibly corresponds to TRBD1 (5 bases). The CDR3 sequence is 15 residues long. CDR1 SGHVS and CDR2 FQNEAQ come from the germline V gene. The V end lost 1 base, the J end lost 4 bases, and 13 bases lay between the germline ends. The CDR3, as DNA: TGTGCCAGCAGCTTAGTCGCCAGGGTGGGCACTGAAGCTTTCTTT. Translation gives CASSLVARVGTEAFF.